The rows below give T cell receptor beta chains drawn from one sample of a study of blood T cell repertoires in COVID-19. Measured with immunoSEQ multiplex PCR; TCRdb has only the in-frame clones, and not every one. The profile shows 55,000 to 75,000 clones, about 90% of them singletons. Sequences were obtained from peripheral blood. These receptors were obtained from a human donor in a cohort sampled during active COVID-19. CDR3s include the opening cysteine and the closing phenylalanine or tryptophan. A D gene is named only where the DNA matches it firmly. Expanded clones are given a class, and other clones once, few, many or no size at all.

>TRBD1|TRBV11-2|NA|TRBJ1-1
CASRRSRGRGMNTEAFF
TGTGCCAGCAGACGGAGCAGGGGGAGAGGCATGAACACTGAAGCTTTCTTT
>NA|TRBV9|NA|TRBJ1-6
CASSVVHPVQGSSYNSPLHF
TGTGCCAGCAGCGTAGTCCATCCAGTTCAGGGAAGCTCCTATAATTCACCCCTCCACTTT
>NA|TRBV19|NA|TRBJ1-2
CASGGQTEILYGYTF
TGTGCCAGTGGCGGACAGACCGAAATACTCTATGGCTACACCTTC
>NA|TRBV5-4|NA|TRBJ1-2
CASSPSGLGYGYTF
TGTGCCAGCAGCCCCTCGGGACTGGGCTATGGCTACACCTTC
>NA|TRBV14|NA|TRBJ1-1
CASSQEPGHFTEAFF
TGTGCCAGCAGCCAAGAGCCCGGACATTTCACTGAAGCTTTCTTT
>NA|TRBV6-1|NA|TRBJ2-7
CASSEADRTYEQYF
TGTGCCAGCAGTGAGGCGGACAGAACCTACGAGCAGTACTTC
>TRBD2|TRBV6-5|NA|TRBJ2-7
CAGRRAGSYEQYF
TGTGCCGGGCGAAGAGCGGGATCCTACGAGCAGTACTTC
>NA|TRBV27|NA|TRBJ1-1
CASSLSRGNTEAFF
TGTGCCAGCAGTTTATCAAGGGGGAACACTGAAGCTTTCTTT
>NA|TRBV11-2|once|TRBJ2-1
CASSLLRGSYNEQFF
TGTGCCAGCAGCTTATTACGGGGCTCCTACAATGAGCAGTTCTTC
>NA|TRBV11-2|NA|TRBJ1-2
CASSDRGATAGGYTF
TGTGCCAGCAGCGACCGGGGGGCGACGGCAGGTGGCTACACCTTC
>NA|TRBV4-1|NA|TRBJ1-4
CASSPGPGAKLSDGLEKLFF
TGCGCCAGCAGCCCAGGGCCAGGGGCGAAGCTAAGCGATGGGTTAGAAAAACTGTTTTTT
>NA|TRBV11-2|NA|TRBJ1-1
CASSLLAGPGNTEAFF
TGTGCCAGCAGCCTACTAGCGGGACCGGGAAACACTGAAGCTTTCTTT
>TRBD2|TRBV6-5|NA|TRBJ2-7
CAHSGGAEQYF
TGTGCCCATAGCGGGGGGGCCGAGCAGTACTTC
>NA|TRBV19|NA|TRBJ1-1
CASSPDTWNTEAFF
TGTGCCAGTAGTCCGGACACTTGGAACACTGAAGCTTTCTTT
>NA|TRBV5-1|NA|TRBJ1-1
CASSSLDTNTEAFF
TGCGCCAGCAGCTCCTTAGACACGAACACTGAAGCTTTCTTT
>NA|TRBV11-3|NA|TRBJ2-7
CASSLVQSSEQYF
TGTGCCAGCAGCTTAGTACAGTCCAGCGAGCAGTACTTC
>TRBD1|TRBV15|NA|TRBJ1-5
CATSREDRGSNQPQHF
TGTGCCACCAGCAGAGAGGACAGGGGAAGCAATCAGCCCCAGCATTTT
>TRBD1|TRBV19|NA|TRBJ2-7
CASSIFAPVGQGNYEQYF
TGTGCCAGTAGTATTTTTGCCCCCGTGGGACAGGGAAACTACGAGCAGTACTTC
>TRBD1|TRBV11-2|NA|TRBJ1-4
CASSPYPRQGGEKLFF
TGTGCCAGCAGCCCATATCCCAGACAGGGAGGTGAAAAACTGTTTTTT
>TRBD1|TRBV4-1|NA|TRBJ1-6
CASSPTGGSSPLHF
TGCGCCAGCAGCCCGACAGGGGGATCTTCACCCCTCCACTTT
>TRBD2|TRBV2|NA|TRBJ2-7
CASSELAGGAGEQYF
TGTGCCAGCAGTGAACTAGCGGGGGGCGCCGGCGAGCAGTACTTC
>NA|TRBV9|NA|TRBJ1-2
CASSSLGDYGYTF
TGTGCCAGCAGCTCCCTAGGGGACTATGGCTACACCTTC